This is a list of T cell receptor beta chains from one sample in a study of blood T cell repertoires in COVID-19. Measured with immunoSEQ multiplex PCR; TCRdb has only the in-frame clones, and not every one. This sample has more than 300,000 clones, with 89% found just once. The sequenced material came from peripheral blood. These receptors were collected from a young man who had recovered from COVID-19. The CDR3 runs from the conserved cysteine through the conserved F or W.

TRBJ1-2,TRBV9,CASSVAEGQGIVGYTF
TRBJ2-7,TRBV15,CATSRERTSGSYEQYF
TRBJ2-3,TRBV6-1,CASSEAQDPGRDTQYF
TRBJ2-5,TRBV5-1,CASSLGGGPETQYF
TRBJ1-5,TRBV29-1,CSVALTGQGDQPQHF
TRBJ2-1,TRBV6-5,CASSWGLAGSEQFF
TRBJ1-2,TRBV4-1,CASSHAEPYGYTF
TRBJ1-2,TRBV25-1,CASSVGGPLGYTF
TRBJ2-7,TRBV6-1,CASSEQYTYEQYF
TRBJ1-1,TRBV11-1,CASSLVRGSRSEAFF
TRBJ1-1,TRBV12-3/TRBV12-4,CASSEQENTEAFF
TRBJ1-2,TRBV12-3/TRBV12-4,CASDSGNGYTF
TRBJ2-3,TRBV5-3,CARSLVQGGTDTQYF
TRBJ1-1,TRBV7-9,CASSLEGATEAFF
TRBJ1-6,TRBV7-9,CASSPEGQSNSPLHF
TRBJ2-1,TRBV29-1,CSERQGNNEQFF
TRBJ2-5,TRBV19,CASSSKAGGYEETQYF
TRBJ1-1,TRBV13,CASSLGRGTEAFF
TRBJ2-1,TRBV7-7,CASSPRTSGGASEQFF
TRBJ2-7,TRBV7-9,CASSPGDSGPGEQYF
TRBJ2-7,TRBV6-2/TRBV6-3,CASSYPQGYHEQYF
TRBJ2-7,TRBV2,CASSKRTGAFYEQYF
TRBJ1-6,TRBV3-1/TRBV3-2,CASSQDQGGPLHF
TRBJ1-2,TRBV28,CASSSPGQGVINYGYTF
TRBJ1-2,TRBV30,CAWSVNSPQGGYGYTF
TRBJ1-4,TRBV7-9,CASSRSQGAVNEKLFF
TRBJ2-7,TRBV24-1,CATSDFPTRPGTGLGALDHEQYF
TRBJ1-1,TRBV30,CAWRFVGANTEAFF
TRBJ2-1,TRBV7-2,CASIKGLAYNEQFF
TRBJ2-6,TRBV9,CASTRIGQGASGANVLTF
TRBJ1-1,TRBV9,CASSARGTNTEAFF
TRBJ2-7,TRBV29-1,CSVLRQDLPYEQYF
TRBJ2-7,TRBV6-2/TRBV6-3,CASSYRLSGGEQYF
TRBJ1-1,TRBV10-3,CAIRQGSNTEAFF
TRBJ2-3,TRBV18,CASSPTGGASGADTQYF
TRBJ2-7,TRBV30,CAWTKAWAGAEQYF
TRBJ1-5,TRBV19,CASSMPVGGRGSDQPQHF
TRBJ1-2,TRBV7-8,CASSLVKGGYGYTF
TRBJ2-2,TRBV5-1,CASSSPDRVAGELFF
TRBJ2-2,TRBV7-9,CASSLGRGTGELFF
TRBJ1-2,TRBV4-3,CASSQGVQGQLGGYTF
TRBJ2-1,TRBV3-1/TRBV3-2,CASSQGQRSSYNEQFF
TRBJ2-5,TRBV7-2,CASSRGLAGVGETQYF
TRBJ2-2,TRBV9,CASSVRGSGELFF
TRBJ1-1,TRBV7-8,CASSLGYRVEAFF
TRBJ1-2,TRBV27,CASRQGSGYTF
TRBJ1-5,TRBV9,CASSYGGAGQPQHF